This T cell receptor beta chain was profiled in a study of T cell responses to AZD1222 COVID-19 vaccine. Libraries were prepared by immunoSEQ multiplex PCR; TCRdb keeps only in-frame clonotypes and omits some of them. The table includes about 200,000 clones, approximately 93% detected once. Sample: peripheral blood, taken 28 days after the second AZD1222 dose. This TCR derives from an adult who received the AZD1222 COVID-19 vaccine.

Written as DNA, the CDR3 is TGTGCCAGTATGGGGGCAGGAGGGGCTTTCTTT. Residues: CASMGAGGAFF. The chain links TRBV19 to TRBJ1-1; D is possibly TRBD1 (6 bases). Looked up from germline, CDR1 is LNHDA and CDR2 is SQIVND (reference sequence). Trimming removed 7 bases at V and 11 bases at J, with 14 bases between. This CDR3 has 11 amino acids.